This T cell receptor (beta chain) was sequenced during a study of Ad26.COV2.S vaccination and SARS-CoV-2 variants. In the study overall: Doses of Ad26.COV2.S were injected into muscle once or twice, 56 days apart. Study-wide results and caveats: From the TCR breadth and depth analyses, total T cell responses may have been underestimated. Placebo recipients trailed vaccine recipients in spike-specific TCR breadth.

Treatment reported: around 19 received Ad26.COV2.S at low or high dose, single or two shots; about 5 received placebo; per-sample allocation not given. After the first vaccine or placebo injection, samples were drawn on day 63. The vaccine delivered Wuhan-strain SARS-CoV-2 spike through an Ad26 vector. Germline-derived CDR1 and CDR2 are LGHNA and YSLEER. The CDR3 spans 17 residues. The J segment lost 1 base and the V segment lost 1 base, leaving 8 bases of the junction unmatched. On this clone itself: Its target is unknown.

Measured with immunoSEQ multiplex PCR; TCRdb has only the in-frame clones, and not every one. Among a few hundred thousand clones, approximately 87% were seen once, and the ten largest hold around 3.6%. This receptor was taken from a person aged 18 to 65 who received the Ad26.COV2.S COVID-19 vaccine or a placebo. The rearrangement joins TRBV4-3 to TRBJ2-3; TRBD1 matches 7 bases. The sequencing here drew on peripheral blood, taken in a trial of Ad26.COV2.S vaccine versus placebo. The CDR3 is CASSQAVRGLRTDTQYF. The CDR3, as DNA: TGCGCCAGCAGCCAAGCCGTTAGGGGGCTACGCACAGATACGCAGTATTTT.